Presented here are 30 T cell receptor beta chains from one specimen sequenced in a study of T cells in Graves' hyperthyroidism and ophthalmopathy. RNA transcripts yielded amplified TCR beta CDR3 regions. A first-round RT-PCR of the TCR CDR3 used the HTBI primer set. Each CDR3 protein is one row after TCRdb ran MiXCR on the multiplex PCR reads. The data show hundreds of thousands of distinct CDR3 sequences, about 24% seen once. The sequenced material came from blood. The receptors originated from a woman aged 30 to 39 with Graves' ophthalmopathy.

This clonotype was counted ten times or more. The chain joins TRBV2 to TRBJ1-1; 10 bases line up with TRBD1. Trimming at V came to 8 bases and at J to 4 bases, leaving 4 bases not matched to a gene. This CDR3 contains 13 residues. Germline V gene data show CDR1 as SNHLY and CDR2 as FYNNEI. CDR3 loop: CASWGQGSTEAFF. The CDR3 bases are TGTGCCAGCTGGGGACAGGGGAGCACTGAAGCTTTCTTT.

This clonotype was counted ten times or more. V usage is TRBV12-3 or TRBV12-4 and J usage is TRBJ2-5; possible D gene TRBD2, 6 bases. The CDR3 runs to 14 residues. Trimming left V 5 bases short and J 0 bases short, with 10 bases between. The CDR3 loop is CASSPRLDQETQYF. Here the CDR3 DNA reads TGTGCCAGCAGTCCCAGACTAGACCAAGAGACCCAGTACTTC.

V usage is TRBV6-2 or TRBV6-3 and J usage is TRBJ2-7, with D unclear. The germline CDR1 and CDR2 sequences are MNHEY and SVGEGT. With 2 bases removed from V and 6 bases from J, the gap between germline ends came to 8 bases. The CDR3 is 12 residues long. CDR3 sequence reads: CASSYVSSEQYF. The CDR3 coding sequence is TGTGCCAGCAGTTACGTTAGCTCCGAGCAGTACTTC.

This clonotype was observed many times. The rearrangement uses TRBV6-1 and TRBJ1-2, with 7 nucleotides matching TRBD1. CDR3 length: 13 residues. The V gene end was trimmed by 5 bases and the J gene end by 9 bases; junction bases not matched to a gene: 9. Germline-derived CDR1 and CDR2 are MNHNS and SASEGT. CDR3 protein: CASSPIQTGSYTF. CDR3 bases: TGTGCCAGCAGTCCGATCCAGACAGGGAGCTACACCTTC.

The gene calls are TRBV20-1 and TRBJ1-5, with no clear D. The CDR3 runs 12 residues. Germline assignment: CDR1 DFQATT and CDR2 SNEGSKA (reference sequence). The V and J ends lost 1 base and 4 bases respectively, with 5 bases between them. The CDR3 DNA reads as TGCAGTGCTAGAGCTCAAAATCAGCCCCAGCATTTT. Residues: CSARAQNQPQHF.

A few counts support this clonotype. The chain links TRBV24-1 to TRBJ2-2; TRBD2 aligns across 10 bases. Germline CDR1 is KGHDR and CDR2 is SFDVKD. The CDR3 loop spans 17 amino acids. V shed 3 bases, J shed 0 bases, and the junction held 3 bases outside the gene matches. Written as DNA, the CDR3 is TGTGCCACCAGTGATCCGGGACTAGCGCCGAACACCGGGGAGCTGTTTTTT. Translating it yields CATSDPGLAPNTGELFF.

This clonotype was observed a few times. The junction shows a germline mismatch at one end, possibly a read error. The chain links TRBV5-1 to TRBJ2-7; D not resolved. This CDR3 has 11 amino acids. Germline V lookup: CDR1 SGHRS, CDR2 YFSETQ. In nucleotides, the CDR3 is TGCGCCAGCAGCTTGGTAGGTTCTGGCCCTTTC. It translates to CASSLVGSGPF.

This clonotype was seen repeatedly, ten times or more. The chain uses TRBV7-6 and TRBJ2-7; TRBD2 aligns across 9 bases. The V gene end was trimmed by 6 bases and the J gene end by 6 bases; junction bases not matched to a gene: 9. Germline values: CDR1 SGHVS, CDR2 FNYEAQ. This CDR3 is 14 amino acids long. This CDR3 reads CASRPRGGAGEQYF. In DNA form, the CDR3 reads TGTGCCAGCAGACCCCGCGGGGGGGCCGGCGAGCAGTACTTC.

This clonotype came up many times. The J gene is TRBJ2-2, the V gene TRBV6-2 or TRBV6-3, with TRBD2 matching over 9 bases. The V gene end was trimmed by 7 bases and the J gene end by 13 bases; junction bases not matched to a gene: 7. Looked up from germline, CDR1 is MNHEY and CDR2 is SVGEGT. This CDR3 is 12 amino acids long. The CDR3 region is CASNLLAGGLFF. The DNA of the CDR3 is TGTGCCAGCAACCTACTAGCGGGCGGGCTGTTTTTT.

The chain has TRBV6-1 and TRBJ1-1; TRBD1 aligns across 7 bases. Germline V CDR1 and CDR2: MNHNS, SASEGT. This CDR3 is built from 14 residues. J lost 5 bases, V lost 6 bases, and 9 bases had no gene match. Here the CDR3 reads CASSHQGGWTEAFF. The DNA for the CDR3 is TGTGCCAGCAGCCATCAGGGGGGATGGACTGAAGCTTTCTTT.

This clonotype came up many times. The chain carries TRBV27 and TRBJ2-7; the match to TRBD1 covers 10 bases. The germline V gene encodes CDR1 MNHEY and CDR2 SMNVEV (reference sequence). The CDR3 spans 13 residues. Trimming cost V 7 bases and J 3 bases; bases outside gene matches: 3. CDR3 sequence reads: CASTRTGGYEQYF. The CDR3, as DNA: TGTGCCAGCACTAGGACAGGGGGCTACGAGCAGTACTTC.

V usage is TRBV7-9 and J usage is TRBJ2-7; perhaps TRBD2 as D (5 bases). This CDR3 contains 14 residues. Germline V gives CDR1 SEHNR, CDR2 FQNEAQ (reference sequence). Trimming stripped 5 bases from V and 6 bases from J, with 17 bases between. CDR3 residues: CASSPRNAGAEQYF. The CDR3 nucleotides are TGTGCCAGCAGCCCCCGAAATGCGGGCGCCGAGCAGTACTTC.

This clonotype was observed at least ten times. The chain combines TRBV10-3 with TRBJ2-7; 11 bases line up with TRBD2. Unmatched junction bases numbered 6, after V lost 9 bases and J lost 5 bases. The V gene's germline CDR1 is ENHRY and CDR2 SYGVKD. The CDR3 covers 13 residues. The CDR3, as DNA: TGTGCCATTGCTAGCGGGGGGTTGGACGAGCAGTACTTC. Encoded protein: CAIASGGLDEQYF.

V and J are TRBV12-5 and TRBJ2-5, with TRBD1 matching over 8 bases. Germline V gives CDR1 LGHNT, CDR2 FRNRAP. V was clipped by 6 bases and J by 5 bases; unmatched bases: 5. The CDR3 runs to 13 residues. DNA of the CDR3: TGTGCTAGTGGGGACAGGGATGGGGAGACCCAGTACTTC. It specifies CASGDRDGETQYF. Together with reference TRBV12-5 and TRBJ2-5, the CDR3 gives the full variable domain: DARVTQTPRHKVTEMGQEVTMRCQPILGHNTVFWYRQTMMQGLELLAYFRNRAPLDDSGMPKDRFSAEMPDATLATLKIQPSEPRDSAVYFCASGDRDGETQYFGPGTRLLVL.

CDR3 loop: CASKGDGTGELFF. The CDR3 nucleotides are TGTGCCAGCAAAGGGGACGGAACCGGGGAGCTGTTTTTT. V and J are TRBV6-1 and TRBJ2-2, with D possibly being TRBD1 or TRBD2 (5 bases each). Germline V gene data show CDR1 as MNHNS and CDR2 as SASEGT. This CDR3 has 13 residues. V lost 7 bases to trimming and J lost 5 bases, with 11 bases between them.

This clonotype appeared many times. The V gene is TRBV30, the J gene TRBJ1-1; D uncertain. The CDR3 covers 13 residues. Deletions cut 4 bases from V and 0 bases from J, with 9 bases between. Germline V CDR1 and CDR2: GTSNPN, SVGIG (reference sequence). In DNA, the CDR3 is TGTGCCTGGAAAGGGTATTTGAACACTGAAGCTTTCTTT. It translates to CAWKGYLNTEAFF.

This clonotype appeared many times. The chain has TRBV27 and TRBJ1-1; TRBD1 agrees at 9 bases. Germline loops: CDR1 MNHEY, CDR2 SMNVEV (reference sequence). J was trimmed by 1 base and V by 8 bases; bases with no gene match: 8. The CDR3 spans 15 residues. Here the CDR3 reads CASQLWGQGNTEAFF. CDR3 nucleotides: TGTGCCAGCCAATTATGGGGACAGGGGAACACTGAAGCTTTCTTT.

This clonotype was seen many times. The chain joins TRBV29-1 to TRBJ1-1; perhaps TRBD1 as D (6 bases). CDR3 length: 13 amino acids. The germline gives CDR1 SQVTM, CDR2 ANQGSEA. V gave up 1 base and J gave up 7 bases, with 13 bases separating them. The CDR3 here is CSVEAGQLFEAFF. As DNA, the CDR3 is TGCAGCGTTGAAGCCGGACAGTTATTTGAAGCTTTCTTT.

The rearrangement uses TRBV6-1 and TRBJ1-1; TRBD1 is a possible D gene (5 bases). Per the germline V gene, CDR1 is MNHNS and CDR2 is SASEGT. The length of the CDR3 is 14 residues. The V gene lost 3 bases and the J gene lost 3 bases, with 11 bases spanning the gap. The CDR3 DNA follows: TGTGCCAGCAGTGATGGGGACGGGTACACTGAAGCTTTCTTT. Its translation is CASSDGDGYTEAFF.

This clonotype was observed many times. The J gene is TRBJ1-1, the V gene TRBV25-1, with D tentatively TRBD1 (5 bases). Trimming removed 5 bases at V and 6 bases at J, with 13 bases between. This CDR3 region has 13 residues. CDR1 and CDR2 from the germline V gene are MGHDK and SYGVNS. DNA of the CDR3: TGTGCCAGCAGTAGGTCAGGGCCCCCTGAAGCTTTCTTT. It translates to CASSRSGPPEAFF.

This clonotype was picked up a small number of times. The V and J genes are TRBV2 and TRBJ2-2; D gene uncertain. Trimming removed 2 bases at V and 0 bases at J, with 7 bases between. The CDR3 covers 15 residues. Germline V gives CDR1 SNHLY, CDR2 FYNNEI. This CDR3 is CASSERATNTGELFF. The CDR3 DNA follows: TGTGCCAGCAGTGAAAGGGCAACGAACACCGGGGAGCTGTTTTTT.

This clonotype was detected many times. One end of the junction fails to match germline, which may point to a read error. The V call is TRBV12-3 or TRBV12-4, the J call TRBJ1-2, with 8 bases fitting TRBD1. The CDR3 length is 13 residues. For the CDR3, the DNA is TGTGCCAGCAGGACAGGGGCGTCCTATGGTTACACCTTC. Its translation: CASRTGASYGYTF.

The V and J genes are TRBV12-3 or TRBV12-4 and TRBJ1-2; maybe TRBD1 (6 bases). V shed 6 bases and J shed 4 bases, with 18 bases lying between them. The CDR3 is made up of 15 amino acids. This chain's CDR3 is CASRSLTGGSYGYTF. The CDR3 DNA follows: TGTGCCAGCAGATCTCTGACAGGAGGAAGCTATGGCTACACCTTC.

In regard to this clonotype: This may arise from a read error, as a much more abundant clone is one base away. The CDR3 ends on some other residue instead of the conserved phenylalanine or tryptophan, so this is likely a read error. Because the CDR3's place on the DNA is in doubt, the DNA is left out and the CDR3 is given as listed by TCRdb. This rearrangement joins TRBV11-2 to TRBJ2-7; no check of the table's D call, TRBD2, against the DNA was made. The CDR3 is 13 residues long, ends included. Germline V gene lookup returns CDR1 SGHAT and CDR2 FQNNGV. Here the CDR3 reads CASSQSDLYERYL.

The CDR3 coding sequence is TGTGCCAGCAGTGGGGGGGACAATGGGCGCTACACCTTC. Amino acids: CASSGGDNGRYTF. This chain uses TRBV2 with TRBJ1-2; D may be TRBD1 (6 bases). The germline V gene has CDR1 SNHLY and CDR2 FYNNEI. V gave up 4 bases and J gave up 9 bases, with 15 bases separating them. The CDR3 loop spans 13 amino acids.

This clonotype came up many times. The gene calls are TRBV24-1 and TRBJ1-2; TRBD1 matches 8 bases. The CDR3 sequence is 16 residues long. The trim removed 1 base at V and 5 bases at J, leaving 8 bases unmatched. From germline, CDR1 is KGHDR and CDR2 SFDVKD. This chain's CDR3 is CATSDLWTGKRYGYTF. The CDR3 coding sequence is TGTGCCACCAGTGATTTATGGACAGGGAAGAGATATGGCTACACCTTC.

This clonotype was observed a few times. This may stem from a read error, because a much larger clone lies one nucleotide away. V is TRBV27 and J is TRBJ2-2; D possibly corresponds to TRBD2 (6 bases). CDR1 MNHEY and CDR2 SMNVEV come from the germline V gene (reference sequence). The CDR3 loop spans 14 amino acids. This CDR3 reads CASRPSANTRELFF. In DNA form, the CDR3 reads TGTGCCAGCAGGCCTAGCGCGAACACCAGGGAGCTGTTTTTT.

This chain joins TRBV2 and TRBJ2-1, with 9 bases lining up with TRBD2. Germline V gene sequence: CDR1 SNHLY, CDR2 FYNNEI. The CDR3 has 15 residues. The V segment lost 6 bases and the J segment 3 bases; nucleotides outside the gene matches: 6. The CDR3 bases are TGTGCCAGCAGGCTAGCGGGGAACTTCTACAATGAGCAGTTCTTC. Protein sequence: CASRLAGNFYNEQFF.

This clonotype has a count of ten or more. V gene TRBV12-3 or TRBV12-4 combines with J gene TRBJ1-1; maybe TRBD1 (6 bases). The ends were cut back, 6 bases at V and 4 bases at J, with 12 bases in the middle. The CDR3 runs to 13 residues. Written as DNA, the CDR3 is TGTGCCAGCAGCGGAGGGGGGATCACTGAAGCTTTCTTT. It encodes CASSGGGITEAFF.

This clonotype was seen a handful of times. The chain combines TRBV19 with TRBJ1-1, with D unresolved. V was pared by 10 bases and J by 1 base, with 10 bases between. The germline V gene has CDR1 LNHDA and CDR2 SQIVND (reference sequence). The CDR3 has 12 residues. Written as DNA, the CDR3 is TGTGCCACCCACGGGGAGAACACTGAAGCTTTCTTT. Translated, it gives CATHGENTEAFF.